Shown below are 18 T cell receptor beta chains from a single sample sequenced in a study of blood T cell repertoires in COVID-19. Sequencing used immunoSEQ multiplex PCR; TCRdb keeps in-frame clones, though not all of them. The data hold a few hundred thousand clones, with about 87% observed a single time. Sequencing input: PBMCs or T cells enriched from blood (not recorded which). Every receptor here comes from a woman between 45 and 60 years old who had recovered from COVID-19.

The chain recombines TRBV27 with TRBJ1-5; D might be TRBD1 (5 bases). The V gene's germline CDR1 is MNHEY and CDR2 SMNVEV (reference sequence). This CDR3 is built from 15 residues. V lost 6 bases and J lost 2, with 14 bases in between. The CDR3 DNA follows: TGTGCCAGCAGCCACCGGAAAGGGGGCAATCAGCCCCAGCATTTT. Its protein product is CASSHRKGGNQPQHF.

This rearrangement joins TRBV19 to TRBJ2-3; 11 bases align to TRBD2. CDR1 and CDR2 (germline): LNHDA, SQIVND (reference sequence). The CDR3 sequence is 18 residues long. J was trimmed by 0 bases and V by 3 bases; bases with no gene match: 8. CDR3 bases: TGTGCCAGTAGTATCGCCGGGACTAGCGGATCAAGCACAGATACGCAGTATTTT. Encoded protein: CASSIAGTSGSSTDTQYF.

The V call is TRBV19, the J call TRBJ2-3, with D possibly matching TRBD2 (5 bases). Germline loops: CDR1 LNHDA, CDR2 SQIVND (reference sequence). Deletions cut 7 bases from V and 3 bases from J, with 20 bases between. This CDR3 contains 16 residues. The CDR3 DNA sequence: TGTGCCAGTACCCCAGCGGCAGCAGTTGGTACAGATACGCAGTATTTT. This encodes CASTPAAAVGTDTQYF.

CDR3 sequence reads: CASSPGGGARGLEQYF. DNA for the CDR3: TGCGCCAGCAGCCCCGGTGGCGGAGCCCGAGGTCTCGAGCAGTACTTC. This chain links TRBV5-1 with TRBJ2-7; unclear D gene. The V end lost 4 bases, the J end lost 6 bases, and 23 bases lay between the germline ends. Germline V lookup: CDR1 SGHRS, CDR2 YFSETQ. This CDR3 comprises 16 residues.

This sequence joins TRBV7-3 and TRBJ2-2; D is perhaps TRBD2 (7 bases). V lost 4 bases and J 3 bases, leaving 21 bases between the germline ends. The CDR3 totals 18 residues. The germline CDR1 and CDR2 sequences are SGHTA and FQGTGA. The CDR3 nucleotides read TGTGCCAGCAGCTCCGGGGGCCACGGGAGGTGGGACACCGGGGAGCTGTTTTTT. Protein: CASSSGGHGRWDTGELFF.

The chain links TRBV10-1 to TRBJ2-1; no reliable D call. From germline, CDR1 is WNHNN and CDR2 SYGVQD (reference sequence). There are 13 residues in the CDR3. V shed 2 bases and J shed 9 bases, with 11 bases lying between them. The CDR3 reads CASSEPGSGEQFF. For the CDR3, the DNA is TGCGCCAGCAGTGAGCCCGGTTCGGGTGAGCAGTTCTTC.

The chain links TRBV24-1 to TRBJ1-5; D is unclear. With 3 bases removed from V and 2 bases from J, the gap between germline ends came to 16 bases. This CDR3 contains 17 residues. Per germline, CDR1 KGHDR and CDR2 SFDVKD. Here the CDR3 reads CATSDPISWGGNQPQHF. The DNA for the CDR3 is TGTGCCACCAGTGATCCCATTAGTTGGGGAGGCAATCAGCCCCAGCATTTT.

This clone was recorded only once. The chain combines TRBV6-6 with TRBJ1-5, with D unclear. This CDR3 has 14 residues. Looked up from germline, CDR1 is MNHNY and CDR2 is SVGAGI (reference sequence). V gave up 8 bases and J gave up 0 bases, with 11 bases separating them. CDR3 residues: CASCKRNSNQPQHF. The CDR3 DNA follows: TGTGCCAGCTGCAAGAGAAATAGCAATCAGCCCCAGCATTTT.

The V call is TRBV12-3 or TRBV12-4, the J call TRBJ2-1, with a possible D match to TRBD2 (6 bases). Between the trimmed V and J ends, which lost 3 bases and 7 bases, there was a span of 7 bases. The CDR3 is made up of 12 amino acids. The CDR3 nucleotides read TGTGCCAGCAGTTTGGGACTGAATGAGCAGTTCTTC. Its protein is CASSLGLNEQFF.

V gene TRBV7-2 combines with J gene TRBJ1-6, with 7 bases fitting TRBD1. Germline CDR1 is SGHTA and CDR2 is FQGNSA. V dropped 6 bases and J dropped 4; count of bases not matched to a gene: 9. The CDR3 is 16 amino acids. The CDR3 here is CASRTGMGQYNSPLHF. The CDR3 region has the DNA TGTGCCAGCAGAACAGGCATGGGACAGTATAATTCACCCCTCCACTTT. Full variable domain (missing parts from reference TRBV7-2 and TRBJ1-6): GAGVSQSPSNKVTEKGKDVELRCDPISGHTALYWYRQSLGQGLEFLIYFQGNSAPDKSGLPSDRFSAERTGGSVSTLTIQRTQQEDSAVYLCASRTGMGQYNSPLHFGNGTRLTVT.

The J gene is TRBJ2-7, the V gene TRBV14; tentative D call: TRBD2 (6 bases). This CDR3 spans 12 amino acids. Trimming left V 1 base short and J 6 bases short, with 7 bases between. Germline values: CDR1 SGHDN, CDR2 FVKESK. The CDR3 sequence: CASSQVGGEQYF. The CDR3 bases are TGTGCCAGCAGCCAAGTGGGGGGCGAGCAGTACTTC.

The chain is built from TRBV3-1 (or the pseudogene TRBV3-2) and TRBJ2-7, with 8 positions matching TRBD2. With V trimmed by 6 bases and J by 7 bases, 8 bases remained unmatched. CDR3 length: 13 amino acids. Germline loops: CDR1 LGHDT, CDR2 YNNKEL (reference sequence). CDR3 nucleotides: TGTGCCAGCAGGGCGACTAGCGCCGGAGAGCAGTACTTC. This gives the protein CASRATSAGEQYF.

The V and J genes are TRBV5-5 and TRBJ2-4; D is undetermined. In germline, CDR1 is SGHKS, CDR2 YYEKEE (reference sequence). The CDR3 has 15 amino acids. Trimming left V 1 base short and J 0 bases short, with 8 bases between. The CDR3 here is CASSLTTLAKNIQYF. Here the CDR3 DNA reads TGTGCCAGCAGCTTGACCACTCTAGCCAAAAACATTCAGTACTTC.

The V call is TRBV3-1 (or the pseudogene TRBV3-2), the J call TRBJ1-5; 9 bases line up with TRBD1. The CDR3 spans 15 residues. V was clipped by 4 bases and J by 5 bases; unmatched bases: 6. CDR1 and CDR2 (germline): LGHDT, YNNKEL (reference sequence). The CDR3 protein is CASSPGTGFHQPQHF. CDR3 sequence (DNA): TGTGCCAGCAGCCCCGGGACAGGGTTTCATCAGCCCCAGCATTTT.

This chain uses TRBV15 with TRBJ2-4; possibly TRBD1 for D (5 bases). Trimming cost V 7 bases and J 0 bases, with 16 bases left between them. CDR3 size: 16 residues. CDR1 and CDR2 (germline): LNHNV, YYDKDF (reference sequence). The CDR3 loop is CATTPSAGLAKNIQYF. The CDR3 DNA sequence: TGTGCCACCACCCCTTCGGCAGGGTTAGCCAAAAACATTCAGTACTTC.

Comments on this clone: Other DNA variants within this sample encode the same CDR3. The chain recombines TRBV18 with TRBJ1-2; a possible D gene is TRBD1 (6 bases). V lost 2 bases to trimming and J lost 2 bases, with 6 bases between them. The CDR3 runs 13 residues. CDR1 KGHSH and CDR2 LQKENI come from the germline V gene. DNA for the CDR3: TGTGCCAGCTCACCAGACAGGAACTATGGCTACACCTTC. Encoded protein: CASSPDRNYGYTF.

J is TRBJ1-6 and V is TRBV30; no definite D call. Between the trimmed V and J ends, which lost 3 bases and 5 bases, there was a span of 11 bases. The CDR3 runs to 14 residues. Germline V gives CDR1 GTSNPN, CDR2 SVGIG (reference sequence). CDR3: CAWRGRTNNSPLHF. DNA of the CDR3: TGTGCCTGGAGGGGGAGGACGAATAATTCACCCCTCCACTTT.

V and J are TRBV9 and TRBJ2-7, with 9 bases identical to TRBD1. With 0 bases clipped from V and 3 bases from J, the junction kept 4 bases outside the gene matches. Per the germline V gene, CDR1 is SGDLS and CDR2 is YYNGEE. The CDR3 is 15 amino acids. Here the CDR3 reads CASSVAADRGYEQYF. CDR3 in DNA: TGTGCCAGCAGCGTAGCTGCGGACAGGGGCTACGAGCAGTACTTC.